These T cell receptor beta chains were read from a single sample in a study of blood T cell repertoires in COVID-19. The protocol was immunoSEQ multiplex PCR, while the TCRdb copy is restricted to in-frame clones and leaves out a portion. The sample consists of some 120,000 clones, around 80% of them appearing once. Material for sequencing was peripheral blood. Every receptor here comes from a man between 65 and 80 years old with acute or convalescent COVID-19. CDR3s include the opening cysteine and the closing phenylalanine or tryptophan. A D gene is named only where the DNA matches it firmly. The size of a clone is reported for some rows only, either as once, few or many, or as a class for expanded clones.

V gene: TRBV5-1
D gene: TRBD1
J gene: TRBJ1-2
clone size: .
CDR3 protein: CASSATGDYGYTF
CDR3 DNA: TGCGCCAGCAGCGCGACAGGGGACTATGGCTACACCTTC

V gene: TRBV20-1
D gene: .
J gene: TRBJ1-1
clone size: .
CDR3 protein: CRGVATEAFF
CDR3 DNA: TGCAGGGGAGTGGCGACTGAAGCTTTCTTT

V gene: TRBV11-3
D gene: .
J gene: TRBJ1-1
clone size: .
CDR3 protein: CASSLGRGTEAFF
CDR3 DNA: TGTGCCAGCAGCTTAGGACGGGGGACTGAAGCTTTCTTT

V gene: TRBV28
D gene: .
J gene: TRBJ1-4
clone size: .
CDR3 protein: CASRGGREKLFF
CDR3 DNA: TGTGCCAGCAGGGGGGGTCGAGAAAAACTGTTTTTT

V gene: TRBV10-3
D gene: .
J gene: TRBJ1-2
clone size: few
CDR3 protein: CAISGVGGTYGYTF
CDR3 DNA: TGTGCCATCAGTGGTGTGGGGGGGACTTATGGCTACACCTTC

V gene: TRBV6-2/TRBV6-3
D gene: .
J gene: TRBJ2-1
clone size: .
CDR3 protein: CASSYSKPYNEQFF
CDR3 DNA: TGTGCCAGCAGTTACAGTAAGCCCTACAATGAGCAGTTCTTC

V gene: TRBV21-1
D gene: .
J gene: TRBJ1-5
clone size: .
CDR3 protein: CASGGGRISNQPQHF
CDR3 DNA: TGTGCCAGCGGGGGGGGCAGGATAAGCAATCAGCCCCAGCATTTT

V gene: TRBV18
D gene: .
J gene: TRBJ1-4
clone size: few
CDR3 protein: CASSPSSVGIRYNEKLFF
CDR3 DNA: TGTGCCAGCTCACCATCGTCCGTGGGCATCCGCTATAATGAAAAACTGTTTTTT

V gene: TRBV21-1
D gene: .
J gene: TRBJ1-6
clone size: .
CDR3 protein: CASSKETGGRHYGNSPLHF
CDR3 DNA: TGTGCCAGCAGCAAAGAAACGGGAGGACGGCATTATGGTAATTCACCCCTCCACTTT

V gene: TRBV19
D gene: TRBD1
J gene: TRBJ1-2
clone size: .
CDR3 protein: CASSNRGWGYTF
CDR3 DNA: TGTGCCAGTAGTAACAGGGGATGGGGCTACACCTTC

V gene: TRBV5-1
D gene: TRBD2
J gene: TRBJ2-3
clone size: once
CDR3 protein: CASSLVPASGGASTDTQYF
CDR3 DNA: TGCGCCAGCAGCTTGGTCCCGGCTAGCGGGGGGGCAAGCACAGATACGCAGTATTTT